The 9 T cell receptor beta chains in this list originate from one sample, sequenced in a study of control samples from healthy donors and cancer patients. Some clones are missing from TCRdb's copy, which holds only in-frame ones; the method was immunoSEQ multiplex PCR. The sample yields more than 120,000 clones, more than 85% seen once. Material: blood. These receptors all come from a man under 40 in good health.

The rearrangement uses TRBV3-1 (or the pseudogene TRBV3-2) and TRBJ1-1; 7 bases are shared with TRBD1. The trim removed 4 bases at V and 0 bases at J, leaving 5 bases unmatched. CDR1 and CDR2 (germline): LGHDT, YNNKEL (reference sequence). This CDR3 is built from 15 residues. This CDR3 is CASSPQGGVNTEAFF. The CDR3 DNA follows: TGTGCCAGCAGCCCGCAGGGGGGAGTGAACACTGAAGCTTTCTTT.

Here the CDR3 reads CASSLSSANYGYTF. DNA of the CDR3: TGTGCCAGCAGTTTATCGTCGGCTAACTATGGCTACACCTTC. J is TRBJ1-2 and V is TRBV27; D is undetermined. Germline assignment: CDR1 MNHEY and CDR2 SMNVEV (reference sequence). Trimming left V 0 bases short and J 0 bases short, with 5 bases between. CDR3 size: 14 residues.

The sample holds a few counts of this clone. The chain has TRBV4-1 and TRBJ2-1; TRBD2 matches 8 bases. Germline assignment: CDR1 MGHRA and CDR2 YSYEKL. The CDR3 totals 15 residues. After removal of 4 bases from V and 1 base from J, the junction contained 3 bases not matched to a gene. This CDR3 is CASSRPSGSYNEQFF. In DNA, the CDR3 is TGCGCCAGCAGCCGCCCTAGCGGGTCCTACAATGAGCAGTTCTTC.

The CDR3 sequence is CASSLDGTIYEQYF. The CDR3 DNA follows: TGTGCCAGCAGCTTAGACGGGACCATTTACGAGCAGTACTTC. The chain carries TRBV7-2 and TRBJ2-7; possibly TRBD1 or TRBD2 for D (5 bases each). Germline-derived CDR1 and CDR2 are SGHTA and FQGNSA. The V gene lost 1 base and the J gene lost 4 bases, with 11 bases spanning the gap. There are 14 residues in the CDR3. Full variable domain (remainder filled in from reference TRBV7-2 and TRBJ2-7): GAGVSQSPSNKVTEKGKDVELRCDPISGHTALYWYRQSLGQGLEFLIYFQGNSAPDKSGLPSDRFSAERTGGSVSTLTIQRTQQEDSAVYLCASSLDGTIYEQYFGPGTRLTVT.

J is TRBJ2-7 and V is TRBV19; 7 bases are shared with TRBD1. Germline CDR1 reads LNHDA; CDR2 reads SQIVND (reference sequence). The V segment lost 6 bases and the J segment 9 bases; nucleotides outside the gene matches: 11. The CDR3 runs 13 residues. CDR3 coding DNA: TGTGCCAGTAGCCACCCCGCTGGGACAGTGCAGTACTTC. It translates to CASSHPAGTVQYF.

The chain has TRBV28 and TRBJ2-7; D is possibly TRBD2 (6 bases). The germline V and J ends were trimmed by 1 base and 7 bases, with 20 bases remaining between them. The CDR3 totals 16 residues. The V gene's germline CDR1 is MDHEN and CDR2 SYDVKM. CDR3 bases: TGTGCCAGCAGTTTATTGGGGGGTCCTAATGGGAGGGAGCAGTACTTC. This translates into CASSLLGGPNGREQYF.

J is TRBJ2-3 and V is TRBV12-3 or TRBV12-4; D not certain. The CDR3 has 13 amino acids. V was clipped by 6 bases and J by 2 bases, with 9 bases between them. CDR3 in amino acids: CASSQRPTDTQYF. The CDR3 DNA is TGTGCCAGCAGCCAACGACCCACAGATACGCAGTATTTT.

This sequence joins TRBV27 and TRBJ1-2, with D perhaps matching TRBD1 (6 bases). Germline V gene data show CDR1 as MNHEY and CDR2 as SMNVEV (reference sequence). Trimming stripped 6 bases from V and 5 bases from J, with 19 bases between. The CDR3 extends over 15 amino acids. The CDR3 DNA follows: TGTGCCAGCAGACCCCGAGGGGGGGGATTGTATGGCTACACCTTC. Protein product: CASRPRGGGLYGYTF.

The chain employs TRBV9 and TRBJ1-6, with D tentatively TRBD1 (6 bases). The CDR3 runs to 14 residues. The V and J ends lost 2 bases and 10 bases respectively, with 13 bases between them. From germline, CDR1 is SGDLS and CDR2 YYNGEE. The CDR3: CASSVGDKTSPLHF. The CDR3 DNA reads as TGTGCCAGCAGCGTGGGGGACAAGACCTCACCCCTCCACTTT.